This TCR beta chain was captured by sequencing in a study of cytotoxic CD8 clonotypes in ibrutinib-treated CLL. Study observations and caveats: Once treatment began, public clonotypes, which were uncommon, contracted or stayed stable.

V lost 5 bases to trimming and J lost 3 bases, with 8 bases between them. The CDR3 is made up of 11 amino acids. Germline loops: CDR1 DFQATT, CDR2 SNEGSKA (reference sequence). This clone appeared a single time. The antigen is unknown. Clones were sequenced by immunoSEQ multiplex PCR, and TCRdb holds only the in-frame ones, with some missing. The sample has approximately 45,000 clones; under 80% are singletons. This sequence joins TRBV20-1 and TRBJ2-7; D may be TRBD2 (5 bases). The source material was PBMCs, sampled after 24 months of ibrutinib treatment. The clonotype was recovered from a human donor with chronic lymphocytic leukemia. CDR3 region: CSARGGYEQYF. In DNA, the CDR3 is TGCAGTGCTCGGGGTGGCTACGAGCAGTACTTC.